The clone carrying this TCR beta chain appeared a few times. A lack of ophthalmopathy progression within 18 months defined stable Graves' hyperthyroidism. The study excluded patients with uncontrolled infection, other autoimmune disease, pregnancy or lactation. These data originate in a study of T cells in Graves' hyperthyroidism and ophthalmopathy. RNA transcripts provided the source from which TCR beta CDR3 regions were amplified. First-round RT-PCR with HTBI primers amplified the TCR CDR3 region. TCRdb analysed the multiplex PCR reads with MiXCR anew, one entry per CDR3 protein. The repertoire holds around 350,000 distinct CDR3 sequences, with about 12% as singletons. Sequencing was performed on blood. The sequence was obtained from a woman aged 18-29 years with Graves' hyperthyroidism.

This CDR3 reads CASSFALGETQYF. The CDR3 nucleotides are TGTGCCAGCAGTTTTGCCCTAGGGGAGACCCAGTACTTC. The J gene is TRBJ2-5, the V gene TRBV12-3 or TRBV12-4; D gene uncertain. The CDR3 totals 13 residues. With 3 bases removed from V and 5 bases from J, the gap between germline ends came to 10 bases.